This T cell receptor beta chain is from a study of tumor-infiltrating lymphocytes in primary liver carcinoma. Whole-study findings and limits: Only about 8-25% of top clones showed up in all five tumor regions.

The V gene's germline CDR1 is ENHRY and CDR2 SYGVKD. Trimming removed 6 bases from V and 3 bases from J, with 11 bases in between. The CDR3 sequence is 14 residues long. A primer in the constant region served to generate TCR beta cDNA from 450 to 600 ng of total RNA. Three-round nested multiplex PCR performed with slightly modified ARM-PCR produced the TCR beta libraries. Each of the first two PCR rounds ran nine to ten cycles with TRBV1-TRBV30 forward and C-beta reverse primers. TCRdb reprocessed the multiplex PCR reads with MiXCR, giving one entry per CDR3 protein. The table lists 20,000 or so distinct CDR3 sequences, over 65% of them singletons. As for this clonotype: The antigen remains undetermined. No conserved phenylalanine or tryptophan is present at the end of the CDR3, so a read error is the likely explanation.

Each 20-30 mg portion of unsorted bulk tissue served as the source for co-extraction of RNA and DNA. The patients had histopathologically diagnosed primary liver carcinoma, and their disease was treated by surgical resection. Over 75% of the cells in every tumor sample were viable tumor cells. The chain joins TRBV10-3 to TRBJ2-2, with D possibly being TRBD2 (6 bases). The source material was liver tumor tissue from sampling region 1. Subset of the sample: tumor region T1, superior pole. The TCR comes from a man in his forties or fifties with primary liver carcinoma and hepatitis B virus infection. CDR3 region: CAIRGRDDTGELFS. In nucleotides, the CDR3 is TGTGCCATCAGGGGGCGGGACGACACCGGGGAGCTGTTTTCA.